The present T cell receptor beta chain was sequenced within a study of blood T cell repertoires in COVID-19. For the study at large: The cDNA or gDNA used as material had been derived from T cells, B-cell-depleted T cells, or PBMCs.

In the study's own analysis: Amplification from reference gene primers served as the basis for estimated nucleated cell counts. The assay was immunoSEQ multiplex PCR, and TCRdb's table has in-frame clones only and misses some. That table supplies the V and J calls and clone size; D and trimming were determined from the DNA. The data contain about 100,000 clones, about 80% of them singletons. The CDR3 sequence is 17 residues long. Germline CDR1 and CDR2: LGHNA and YSLEER. V trimming: 2 bases; J trimming: 0 bases; junction bases outside the gene matches: 3. Sequences were obtained from peripheral blood. This clonotype originated in an older man with active or convalescent COVID-19. The chain links TRBV4-3 to TRBJ2-2, with 10 bases aligning to TRBD2. CDR3 nucleotide sequence: TGCGCCAGCAGCCAACTAGCGGGAGTCCCGAACACCGGGGAGCTGTTTTTT. Translation gives CASSQLAGVPNTGELFF.